What follows are 5 T cell receptor beta chains derived from one specimen sequenced in a study of T cell repertoires in cytomegalovirus infection. From the reads, TCRdb called clonotypes with MiXCR, one entry per CDR3 protein. The sample consists of approximately 290,000 distinct CDR3 sequences, about 26% of them appearing once. Input material: PBMCs. These receptors were obtained from a human donor in good health (CMV status not recorded). Some clones in this sample may be carry-over from other donors' samples.

The CDR3 DNA is TGTGCCAGCAGCCCCGACATCTGGACAGGGATTCTTGCTTTCTTT. Protein product: CASSPDIWTGILAFF. This rearrangement joins TRBV7-6 to TRBJ1-1, with 8 bases that match TRBD1. Germline-derived CDR1 and CDR2 are SGHVS and FNYEAQ. V shed 5 bases, J shed 11 bases, and the junction held 16 bases outside the gene matches. The CDR3 has 15 amino acids.

Only a few counts were recorded for this clonotype. The rearrangement joins TRBV11-2 to TRBJ2-1, with D maybe TRBD2 (6 bases). Germline CDR1 reads SGHAT; CDR2 reads FQNNGV. The CDR3 contains 14 residues. V dropped 5 bases and J dropped 7 bases, with 15 bases sitting between them. The CDR3 DNA sequence: TGTGCCAGCAGCCGGGGATTTCGGGAGAATGAGCAGTTCTTC. Its protein is CASSRGFRENEQFF. The full variable domain, completed using reference TRBV11-2 and TRBJ2-1, is EAGVAQSPRYKIIEKRQSVAFWCNPISGHATLYWYQQILGQGPKLLIQFQNNGVVDDSQLPKDRFSAERLKGVDSTLKIQPAKLEDSAVYLCASSRGFRENEQFFGPGTRLTVL.

This clonotype was observed a few times. This chain uses TRBV29-1 with TRBJ2-2; TRBD1 matches at 10 bases. The CDR3 loop spans 15 amino acids. Germline V gene data show CDR1 as SQVTM and CDR2 as ANQGSEA. V lost 0 bases to trimming and J lost 5 bases; unmatched junction nucleotides: 3. The CDR3 DNA is TGCAGCGTTGAAGAGACAGGGGGCCATACCGGGGAGCTGTTTTTT. Its translation: CSVEETGGHTGELFF.

This clonotype has just a few counts. The chain employs TRBV2 and TRBJ2-7; weak D call: TRBD1 (6 bases). CDR1 SNHLY and CDR2 FYNNEI come from the germline V gene. This CDR3 region has 14 residues. The germline V and J ends were trimmed by 6 bases and 2 bases, with 14 bases remaining between them. This chain's CDR3 is CASRPLGATYEQYF. In nucleotides, the CDR3 is TGTGCCAGCAGGCCCCTGGGGGCTACCTACGAGCAGTACTTC.

This clonotype was found a few times. As DNA, the CDR3 is TGTGCCAGCTCACCCCCGGTCGGTCTTAACACCGGGGAGCTGTTTTTT. Translated: CASSPPVGLNTGELFF. The V and J genes are TRBV18 and TRBJ2-2; D is uncertain. Germline CDR1 reads KGHSH; CDR2 reads LQKENI. The CDR3 is 16 amino acids. Trimming left V 3 bases short and J 2 bases short, with 13 bases between.